This TCR beta chain was sequenced during a study of T-cell reconstitution after alpha-beta-depleted transplantation in children. This sample's TCRbeta library carried unique molecular identifier barcodes. TCRdb reprocessed the PCR reads via MiXCR and lists one record per CDR3 protein. The table has 780,000 or so distinct CDR3 sequences, roughly 15% seen once; the top ten hold roughly 5%. CDR3 length: 15 residues. J was trimmed by 8 bases and V by 3 bases; bases with no gene match: 9. Sequencing was performed on PBMCs, mostly from graft donor cells, taken 360 days after TCRalphabeta/CD19-depleted stem cell transplant. This rearrangement joins TRBV12-3 or TRBV12-4 to TRBJ2-1, with 8 bases matching TRBD1. The source of this sequence is a male patient between 10 and 17 years old who had a stem cell transplant for acute lymphoblastic leukemia, so the T cells may come from the graft donor. Here the CDR3 reads CASSFGTGLVYEQFF. DNA of the CDR3: TGTGCCAGCAGTTTCGGGACAGGTCTGGTCTATGAGCAGTTCTTC.